The 12 T cell receptor beta chains given below trace back to one sample, sequenced in a study of T cell responses to AZD1222 COVID-19 vaccine. The repertoire was sequenced with immunoSEQ multiplex PCR; TCRdb's copy has only in-frame clones and lacks some. Among some 130,000 clones, roughly 84% were seen once, and the ten largest hold over 3.5%. The sample consisted of peripheral blood, taken on day 0 of AZD1222 vaccination. The receptors here all came from an adult in good health.

V gene TRBV25-1 combines with J gene TRBJ1-5; no reliable D call. CDR3 length: 12 residues. V was shortened by 4 bases and J by 4 bases, with 5 bases between the two germline ends. The germline V gene has CDR1 MGHDK and CDR2 SYGVNS. The CDR3 here is CASSGPNQPQHF. CDR3 nucleotide sequence: TGTGCCAGCAGTGGTCCGAATCAGCCCCAGCATTTT.

The chain has TRBV3-1 (or the pseudogene TRBV3-2) and TRBJ2-3; 9 positions match TRBD2. The germline CDR1 and CDR2 sequences are LGHDT and YNNKEL (reference sequence). The junction had 9 bases not matched to a gene; V was cut back by 6 bases and J by 8 bases. This CDR3 has 14 residues. The CDR3 DNA follows: TGTGCCAGCAGTGAGCTAGCGGGGAGGGGTACGCAGTATTTT. This sequence encodes CASSELAGRGTQYF.

This clone appeared once. The genes are TRBV28 and TRBJ1-2, with TRBD1 matching 8 bases. Trimming at V came to 6 bases and at J to 2 bases, leaving 5 bases not matched to a gene. The CDR3 spans 14 residues. CDR1 and CDR2 (germline): MDHEN, SYDVKM. CDR3 amino acids: CASSLGQGNYGYTF. CDR3 DNA: TGTGCCAGCAGCCTCGGACAGGGCAACTATGGCTACACCTTC.

The chain links TRBV19 to TRBJ1-3; 7 bases line up with TRBD1. J lost 1 base, V lost 7 bases, and 1 base had no gene match. Germline CDR1 is LNHDA and CDR2 is SQIVND (reference sequence). This CDR3 contains 13 residues. The CDR3 sequence: CASNRGSGNTIYF. The CDR3, as DNA: TGTGCCAGTAACAGGGGTTCTGGAAACACCATATATTTT.

The V and J genes are TRBV30 and TRBJ2-3; possible D gene TRBD2, 7 bases. The CDR3 loop spans 16 amino acids. V lost 2 bases, J lost 2 bases, and 17 bases lay in between. Germline V gene lookup returns CDR1 GTSNPN and CDR2 SVGIG (reference sequence). Here the CDR3 DNA reads TGTGCCTGGAGTTGGGGGCAGGCGGGGGCCACAGATACGCAGTATTTT. Its translation is CAWSWGQAGATDTQYF.

This clone was seen a few times. This chain connects TRBV30 to TRBJ2-3; 12 nucleotides align to TRBD1. This CDR3 is built from 16 residues. Germline CDR1 GTSNPN, CDR2 SVGIG (reference sequence). Trimming removed 5 bases from V and 4 bases from J; junction bases left unmatched: 10. CDR3 protein: CAWGLKGQGASDTQYF. CDR3 DNA: TGTGCCTGGGGTTTAAAGGGACAGGGGGCATCAGATACGCAGTATTTT.

The chain couples TRBV10-3 to TRBJ1-1, with a possible D match to TRBD1 (5 bases). The CDR3 covers 14 residues. Germline V gene lookup returns CDR1 ENHRY and CDR2 SYGVKD. Trimming stripped 0 bases from V and 4 bases from J, with 9 bases between. The CDR3 sequence is CAISESGGFTEAFF. The DNA for the CDR3 is TGTGCCATCAGTGAGTCGGGGGGGTTCACTGAAGCTTTCTTT.

This clone was counted between two and nine times. The chain recombines TRBV2 with TRBJ1-5, with D possibly matching TRBD1 (6 bases). V gave up 1 base and J gave up 4 bases, with 8 bases separating them. Looked up from germline, CDR1 is SNHLY and CDR2 is FYNNEI. This CDR3 has 14 residues. The CDR3 region is CASSEEGGNQPQHF. The DNA for the CDR3 is TGTGCCAGCAGTGAAGAAGGGGGGAATCAGCCCCAGCATTTT.

The chain employs TRBV5-8 and TRBJ1-1, with TRBD1 identical over 7 bases. Germline CDR1 SGHTS, CDR2 YDEGEE. V lost 7 bases and J lost 0; bases outside the gene matches: 9. The CDR3 contains 15 residues. CDR3 sequence: CASPKGRGLNTEAFF. The CDR3 region has the DNA TGTGCCAGCCCTAAGGGTAGGGGGCTGAACACTGAAGCTTTCTTT.

J is TRBJ2-7 and V is TRBV12-3 or TRBV12-4; D gene unclear. V was shortened by 2 bases and J by 5 bases, with 10 bases between the two germline ends. The CDR3 is 13 amino acids. CDR3 coding DNA: TGTGCCAGCAGTTTAAACCGATGGGACGAGCAGTACTTC. Its protein product is CASSLNRWDEQYF.

The chain has TRBV5-4 and TRBJ1-4; TRBD1 agrees at 8 bases. The CDR3 has 15 amino acids. Germline V gene data show CDR1 as SGHNT and CDR2 as YYREEE (reference sequence). The ends lost 4 bases at V and 4 bases at J; junction bases unmatched: 6. CDR3 sequence (DNA): TGTGCCAGCAGCCCCCAGGGGGCGAGTAATGAAAAACTGTTTTTT. This gives the protein CASSPQGASNEKLFF.

The chain uses TRBV27 and TRBJ1-6, with D unclear. The CDR3 has 15 residues. CDR1 is MNHEY, CDR2 SMNVEV, per germline (reference sequence). Between the trimmed V and J ends, which lost 2 bases and 7 bases, there was a span of 12 bases. DNA for the CDR3: TGTGCCAGCAGTTTAACCCCCTCTTGGAATTCACCCCTCCACTTT. The encoded protein is CASSLTPSWNSPLHF.